These 17 T cell receptor beta chains were sequenced from one sample in a study of blood T cell repertoires in COVID-19. Sequenced by immunoSEQ multiplex PCR; TCRdb stores in-frame clones only, minus some. The sample contains 250,000 to 300,000 clones, 70% to 90% of which appear only once. The sample consisted of PBMCs or T cells enriched from blood (not recorded which). Receptors were obtained from a woman aged 45 to 65 who had been exposed to COVID-19.

This clone turned up a few times. The V and J genes are TRBV3-1 (or the pseudogene TRBV3-2) and TRBJ1-1, with D unclear. Germline V gene sequence: CDR1 LGHDT, CDR2 YNNKEL (reference sequence). The CDR3 runs to 12 residues. The V end was cut by 6 bases, the J end by 5 bases, with 10 bases between. The chain's CDR3 is CASRHEGTEAFF. CDR3 DNA: TGTGCCAGCAGGCATGAGGGAACTGAAGCTTTCTTT.

CDR3 sequence: CASSKLLAGGPPTDTQYF. The DNA for the CDR3 is TGTGCCAGCAGCAAACTTCTAGCGGGGGGCCCCCCCACAGATACGCAGTATTTT. This chain joins TRBV11-2 and TRBJ2-3; 11 bases agree with TRBD2. There are 18 residues in the CDR3. J gave up 2 bases and V 5 bases, and 12 bases lay outside the gene matches. Germline-derived CDR1 and CDR2 are SGHAT and FQNNGV.

The J gene is TRBJ2-4, the V gene TRBV2, with TRBD1 identical over 9 bases. Trimming removed 3 bases from V and 6 bases from J; junction bases left unmatched: 6. The CDR3 has 15 amino acids. The germline V gene has CDR1 SNHLY and CDR2 FYNNEI. The CDR3 DNA is TGTGCCAGCAGTGACCTCGGGACAGGGTCAAACATTCAGTACTTC. This codes for CASSDLGTGSNIQYF. The full variable domain, rest sourced from reference TRBV2 and TRBJ2-4, is EPEVTQTPSHQVTQMGQEVILRCVPISNHLYFYWYRQILGQKVEFLVSFYNNEISEKSEIFDDQFSVERPDGSNFTLKIRSTKLEDSAMYFCASSDLGTGSNIQYFGAGTRLSVL.

The chain recombines TRBV5-6 with TRBJ1-2, with no clear D. CDR1 SGHDT and CDR2 YYEEEE come from the germline V gene. The V end lost 2 bases, the J end lost 6 bases, and 11 bases lay between the germline ends. This CDR3 contains 13 residues. CDR3 bases: TGTGCCAGCAGCTTCGAGGCGACGGATGGCTACACCTTC. This codes for CASSFEATDGYTF.

As regards this clone: Other DNA sequences from this sample encode an identical CDR3 as well. The rearrangement links TRBV12-3 or TRBV12-4 to TRBJ1-2; no reliable D call. Trimming pared 1 base from V and 4 bases from J, leaving 7 bases between. The CDR3 spans 13 residues. CDR3 sequence: CASSLGRSYGYTF. CDR3 sequence (DNA): TGTGCCAGCAGTTTAGGGCGGAGCTATGGCTACACCTTC.

The chain couples TRBV7-8 to TRBJ2-5; D might be TRBD2 (6 bases). This CDR3 is 12 amino acids long. The V end lost 6 bases, the J end lost 4 bases, and 9 bases lay between the germline ends. Per the germline V gene, CDR1 is SGHVS and CDR2 is FQNEAQ. CDR3 in amino acids: CASRGAGETQYF. The DNA for the CDR3 is TGTGCCAGCAGGGGAGCGGGAGAGACCCAGTACTTC.

This sequence joins TRBV11-1 and TRBJ1-6; D is perhaps TRBD1 (6 bases). CDR1 is SGHAT and CDR2 is FQDESV in the germline V gene (reference sequence). The V end lost 2 bases, the J end lost 9 bases, and 14 bases lay between the germline ends. This CDR3 comprises 15 residues. The chain's CDR3 is CASSLKAGESSPLHF. Here the CDR3 DNA reads TGTGCCAGCAGCTTAAAGGCAGGGGAAAGTTCACCCCTCCACTTT.

This clone has a single count. The CDR3 sequence: CATGAPRDYGYTF. In DNA, the CDR3 is TGTGCCACAGGGGCCCCAAGAGACTATGGCTACACCTTC. This chain connects TRBV11-2 to TRBJ1-2; D is possibly TRBD1 (6 bases). The germline gives CDR1 SGHAT, CDR2 FQNNGV. The CDR3 runs to 13 residues. V was clipped by 10 bases and J by 3 bases, with 15 bases between them.

The chain couples TRBV27 to TRBJ2-5; tentative D call: TRBD2 (5 bases). Trimming stripped 2 bases from V and 4 bases from J, with 11 bases between. This CDR3 has 14 amino acids. Germline-derived CDR1 and CDR2 are MNHEY and SMNVEV (reference sequence). The CDR3 DNA reads as TGTGCCAGCAGTTTAAGAGGGTTGCGAGAGACCCAGTACTTC. Translating gives CASSLRGLRETQYF.

This sequence joins TRBV5-1 and TRBJ1-5; 10 bases map to TRBD1. Germline CDR1 is SGHRS and CDR2 is YFSETQ. The CDR3 totals 13 residues. V shed 4 bases, J shed 9 bases, and the junction held 4 bases outside the gene matches. CDR3 sequence reads: CASSPTGGAPQHF. In DNA form, the CDR3 reads TGCGCCAGCAGCCCGACAGGGGGCGCGCCCCAGCATTTT.

The count of this clone is one. The gene calls are TRBV28 and TRBJ1-5, with no clear D. Germline CDR1 and CDR2: MDHEN and SYDVKM. V was cut by 3 bases and J by 3 bases, with 6 bases left in between. This CDR3 comprises 13 residues. In DNA, the CDR3 is TGTGCCAGCAGTTTGGGCTTCAATCAGCCCCAGCATTTT. It specifies CASSLGFNQPQHF.

V usage is TRBV29-1 and J usage is TRBJ1-1; 7 bases are shared with TRBD1. This CDR3 has 15 residues. The V gene end was trimmed by 7 bases and the J gene end by 3 bases; junction bases not matched to a gene: 14. Germline V gene lookup returns CDR1 SQVTM and CDR2 ANQGSEA. In DNA form, the CDR3 reads TGCAGCGCAGAAACGACAGGGAGAACGTACACTGAAGCTTTCTTT. Its translation is CSAETTGRTYTEAFF.

V is TRBV24-1 and J is TRBJ2-2; 7 bases match TRBD1. CDR1 KGHDR and CDR2 SFDVKD come from the germline V gene. The CDR3 runs 16 residues. The J segment lost 5 bases and the V segment lost 4 bases, leaving 9 bases of the junction unmatched. The CDR3: CATSDSTGVGTGELFF. In DNA form, the CDR3 reads TGTGCCACCAGTGACTCAACAGGGGTGGGGACCGGGGAGCTGTTTTTT.

The J gene is TRBJ1-1, the V gene TRBV4-3, with D possibly TRBD1 on 6 matching bases. The CDR3 runs to 13 residues. Trimming pared 4 bases from V and 3 bases from J, leaving 9 bases between. Per germline, CDR1 LGHNA and CDR2 YSLEER. CDR3 protein: CASSPDSYTEAFF. The CDR3 region has the DNA TGCGCCAGCAGCCCGGACAGTTACACTGAAGCTTTCTTT.

V usage is TRBV7-9 and J usage is TRBJ2-3; 9 bases line up with TRBD1. This CDR3 contains 15 residues. CDR1 and CDR2 (germline): SEHNR, FQNEAQ (reference sequence). The J segment lost 5 bases and the V segment lost 5 bases, leaving 8 bases of the junction unmatched. The CDR3 spells CASSPWTGARDTQYF. CDR3 bases: TGTGCCAGCAGCCCCTGGACAGGGGCTAGAGATACGCAGTATTTT.

V is TRBV18 and J is TRBJ1-5, with 7 bases lining up with TRBD1. The CDR3 covers 15 residues. After removal of 4 bases from V and 6 bases from J, the junction contained 9 bases not matched to a gene. From germline, CDR1 is KGHSH and CDR2 LQKENI. The CDR3 loop reads CASSRTQGEIQPQHF. The DNA for the CDR3 is TGTGCCAGCTCACGAACCCAGGGGGAGATTCAGCCCCAGCATTTT.

The V and J genes are TRBV6-2 or TRBV6-3 and TRBJ2-5; D possibly corresponds to TRBD1 (8 bases). Germline CDR1 is MNHEY and CDR2 is SVGEGT. Trimming stripped 6 bases from V and 4 bases from J, with 15 bases between. CDR3 length: 14 residues. The CDR3 region is CASSSQGGLETQYF. The CDR3 nucleotides are TGTGCCAGCAGCTCACAGGGGGGGTTAGAGACCCAGTACTTC.